These T cell receptor beta chains were read from a single sample in a study of graft-versus-host responses after intestinal transplantation. Some clones are missing from TCRdb's copy, which holds only in-frame ones; the method was immunoSEQ multiplex PCR. Here the sample spans about 77,000 clones, approximately 92% being singletons. Sequenced material: PBMCs, taken 98 days after intestinal transplantation. The receptors were gathered from a human patient who received an intestinal transplant, so some T cells may come from the graft donor. Each CDR3 is given with its conserved first and last residue. The order of the fields is clone size, V gene, D gene, J gene, CDR3 protein, CDR3 DNA. The D gene is left open where the match is weak. A row's size may be missing; if present it is once, few, many or a size class.

clone size: -
V gene: TRBV11-2
D gene: -
J gene: TRBJ2-7
CDR3 protein: CASSLGAGKYF
CDR3 DNA: TGTGCCAGCAGCTTAGGGGCAGGAAAGTACTTC

clone size: -
V gene: TRBV2
D gene: TRBD1
J gene: TRBJ2-3
CDR3 protein: CASSEGTGPADTQYF
CDR3 DNA: TGTGCCAGCAGCGAAGGGACAGGGCCGGCAGATACGCAGTATTTT

clone size: -
V gene: TRBV7-9
D gene: -
J gene: TRBJ1-1
CDR3 protein: CASSPQGAMNTEAFF
CDR3 DNA: TGTGCCAGCAGCCCGCAGGGAGCTATGAACACTGAAGCTTTCTTT

clone size: -
V gene: TRBV28
D gene: TRBD2
J gene: TRBJ2-7
CDR3 protein: CASSPGTSSGQYF
CDR3 DNA: TGTGCCAGCAGTCCGGGGACTAGCAGCGGGCAGTACTTC

clone size: few
V gene: TRBV6-1
D gene: TRBD2
J gene: TRBJ2-7
CDR3 protein: CASSGGTSGRYYEQYF
CDR3 DNA: TGTGCCAGCAGTGGAGGGACTAGCGGGAGGTACTACGAGCAGTACTTC

clone size: -
V gene: TRBV2
D gene: TRBD1
J gene: TRBJ2-7
CDR3 protein: CASSRGHRDRGDEQYF
CDR3 DNA: TGTGCCAGCAGTCGGGGTCACCGGGACAGGGGCGACGAGCAGTACTTC

clone size: -
V gene: TRBV11-2
D gene: -
J gene: TRBJ1-1
CDR3 protein: CASSIDRAAEAFF
CDR3 DNA: TGTGCCAGCAGCATCGATAGGGCCGCTGAAGCTTTCTTT

clone size: -
V gene: TRBV7-3
D gene: -
J gene: TRBJ2-3
CDR3 protein: CASSHWGIRWADTQYF
CDR3 DNA: TGTGCCAGCAGCCACTGGGGGATTCGCTGGGCAGATACGCAGTATTTT

clone size: -
V gene: TRBV5-1
D gene: -
J gene: TRBJ1-4
CDR3 protein: CASSPGDGANEKLFF
CDR3 DNA: TGCGCCAGCAGCCCAGGGGACGGGGCTAATGAAAAACTGTTTTTT

clone size: -
V gene: TRBV5-1
D gene: TRBD2
J gene: TRBJ2-1
CDR3 protein: CASRTYPPGLAGYNEQFF
CDR3 DNA: TGCGCCAGCAGGACTTACCCCCCGGGACTAGCGGGGTACAATGAGCAGTTCTTC

clone size: -
V gene: TRBV7-9
D gene: TRBD2
J gene: TRBJ2-1
CDR3 protein: CASSSPSGGNEQFF
CDR3 DNA: TGTGCCAGCAGTTCCCCTAGCGGGGGAAATGAGCAGTTCTTC

clone size: -
V gene: TRBV9
D gene: TRBD1
J gene: TRBJ2-2
CDR3 protein: CASGTGGMTGELFF
CDR3 DNA: TGTGCCAGCGGCACAGGGGGGATGACCGGGGAGCTGTTTTTT

clone size: -
V gene: TRBV7-2
D gene: TRBD1
J gene: TRBJ1-5
CDR3 protein: CASSLVGRTGYNQPQHF
CDR3 DNA: TGTGCCAGCAGCTTAGTGGGTCGGACAGGGTACAATCAGCCCCAGCATTTT

clone size: -
V gene: TRBV10-3
D gene: -
J gene: TRBJ2-7
CDR3 protein: CAIKGVVSYEQYF
CDR3 DNA: TGTGCCATCAAGGGGGTCGTTTCCTACGAGCAGTACTTC

clone size: -
V gene: TRBV19
D gene: TRBD1
J gene: TRBJ2-1
CDR3 protein: CASSIPTGTGERSSYNEQFF
CDR3 DNA: TGTGCCAGTAGTATCCCTACCGGGACAGGGGAAAGAAGCTCCTACAATGAGCAGTTCTTC

clone size: -
V gene: TRBV4-2
D gene: -
J gene: TRBJ2-1
CDR3 protein: CASSLPLGGRDEQFF
CDR3 DNA: TGTGCCAGCAGCCTCCCTTTGGGGGGCCGGGATGAGCAGTTCTTC

clone size: -
V gene: TRBV19
D gene: TRBD1
J gene: TRBJ2-7
CDR3 protein: CASSIGAGDRDEQYF
CDR3 DNA: TGTGCCAGTAGTATCGGAGCTGGGGACAGGGACGAGCAGTACTTC

clone size: -
V gene: TRBV11-2
D gene: -
J gene: TRBJ1-1
CDR3 protein: CASSLHENTEAFF
CDR3 DNA: TGTGCCAGCAGCTTACACGAGAACACTGAAGCTTTCTTT

clone size: -
V gene: TRBV13
D gene: TRBD2
J gene: TRBJ2-2
CDR3 protein: CASSLARLAGGRTGELFF
CDR3 DNA: TGTGCCAGCAGCTTAGCCCGACTAGCGGGGGGGCGAACCGGGGAGCTGTTTTTT

clone size: -
V gene: TRBV21-1
D gene: -
J gene: TRBJ1-1
CDR3 protein: CASSKAGTGGCYTEAFF
CDR3 DNA: TGTGCCAGCAGCAAAGCCGGGACAGGGGGTTGTTACACTGAAGCTTTCTTT

clone size: once
V gene: TRBV27
D gene: -
J gene: TRBJ2-2
CDR3 protein: CASRPRPNTGELFF
CDR3 DNA: TGTGCCAGCAGACCTAGACCGAACACCGGGGAGCTGTTTTTT

clone size: -
V gene: TRBV28
D gene: -
J gene: TRBJ2-2
CDR3 protein: CASSLLRRSGPRFVPNTGELFF
CDR3 DNA: TGTGCCAGCAGTTTACTACGAAGGTCCGGACCCAGGTTTGTACCGAACACCGGGGAGCTGTTTTTT

clone size: -
V gene: TRBV5-1
D gene: TRBD2
J gene: TRBJ2-1
CDR3 protein: CASSGTSGRAQFF
CDR3 DNA: TGCGCCAGCAGCGGGACTAGCGGGAGGGCCCAGTTCTTC

clone size: -
V gene: TRBV10-2
D gene: TRBD1
J gene: TRBJ2-6
CDR3 protein: CASSDARGRGANVLTF
CDR3 DNA: TGCGCCAGCAGTGACGCCAGGGGGCGGGGGGCCAACGTCCTGACTTTC

clone size: -
V gene: TRBV19
D gene: TRBD1
J gene: TRBJ1-1
CDR3 protein: CASSFRGPEAFF
CDR3 DNA: TGTGCCAGTAGTTTCAGGGGGCCTGAAGCTTTCTTT

clone size: -
V gene: TRBV5-1
D gene: TRBD2
J gene: TRBJ2-7
CDR3 protein: CASSPGLAGTMSSYEQYF
CDR3 DNA: TGCGCCAGCAGCCCGGGACTAGCGGGGACCATGTCGTCCTACGAGCAGTACTTC

clone size: once
V gene: TRBV6-5
D gene: TRBD2
J gene: TRBJ2-3
CDR3 protein: CASSFTSGRGTDTQYF
CDR3 DNA: TGTGCCAGCAGTTTCACTAGCGGGAGGGGCACAGATACGCAGTATTTT

clone size: -
V gene: TRBV2
D gene: -
J gene: TRBJ2-7
CDR3 protein: CASSGTTSYEQYF
CDR3 DNA: TGTGCCAGCAGTGGGACTACTTCCTACGAGCAGTACTTC

clone size: -
V gene: TRBV7-9
D gene: TRBD1
J gene: TRBJ1-2
CDR3 protein: CASSLGAGGYGYTF
CDR3 DNA: TGTGCCAGCAGCTTGGGGGCAGGGGGCTATGGCTACACCTTC

clone size: -
V gene: TRBV9
D gene: -
J gene: TRBJ1-6
CDR3 protein: CASSVLRDKGRGISYNSPLHF
CDR3 DNA: TGTGCCAGCAGCGTACTCCGAGACAAGGGGAGGGGGATCTCCTATAATTCACCCCTCCACTTT

clone size: -
V gene: TRBV5-1
D gene: TRBD2
J gene: TRBJ2-3
CDR3 protein: CASSLGRGVSTDTQYF
CDR3 DNA: TGCGCCAGCAGCTTGGGACGGGGGGTTAGCACAGATACGCAGTATTTT

clone size: once
V gene: TRBV6-6
D gene: -
J gene: TRBJ1-2
CDR3 protein: CASSWDNYGYTF
CDR3 DNA: TGTGCCAGCAGTTGGGACAACTATGGCTACACCTTC

clone size: once
V gene: TRBV18
D gene: TRBD2
J gene: TRBJ2-3
CDR3 protein: CASSPAHTSGRTDTQYF
CDR3 DNA: TGTGCCAGCTCACCTGCCCATACTAGCGGGAGGACAGATACGCAGTATTTT

clone size: -
V gene: TRBV7-3
D gene: -
J gene: TRBJ2-3
CDR3 protein: CASSPRGFTDTQYF
CDR3 DNA: TGTGCCAGCAGCCCAAGGGGTTTCACAGATACGCAGTATTTT

clone size: once
V gene: TRBV19
D gene: TRBD2
J gene: TRBJ2-5
CDR3 protein: CASSIGLADQETQYF
CDR3 DNA: TGTGCCAGTAGTATAGGGCTAGCGGACCAAGAGACCCAGTACTTC

clone size: -
V gene: TRBV2
D gene: -
J gene: TRBJ2-7
CDR3 protein: CASSSQAYEQYF
CDR3 DNA: TGTGCCAGCAGTAGCCAGGCCTACGAGCAGTACTTC

clone size: -
V gene: TRBV5-3
D gene: -
J gene: TRBJ1-2
CDR3 protein: CARSLKGCRTF
CDR3 DNA: TGTGCCAGAAGCTTGAAAGGGTGCCGCACCTTC

clone size: -
V gene: TRBV5-1
D gene: TRBD1
J gene: TRBJ1-4
CDR3 protein: CASSWGGTGANEKLFF
CDR3 DNA: TGCGCCAGCAGCTGGGGAGGTACAGGGGCTAATGAAAAACTGTTTTTT

clone size: -
V gene: TRBV28
D gene: -
J gene: TRBJ1-1
CDR3 protein: CASTPPWWNTEAFF
CDR3 DNA: TGTGCCAGCACGCCTCCCTGGTGGAACACTGAAGCTTTCTTT

clone size: -
V gene: TRBV28
D gene: -
J gene: TRBJ2-3
CDR3 protein: CASSLWGFRADTQYF
CDR3 DNA: TGTGCCAGCAGTTTATGGGGTTTCCGGGCAGATACGCAGTATTTT

clone size: -
V gene: TRBV29-1
D gene: TRBD2
J gene: TRBJ2-7
CDR3 protein: CSVVSGSSYEQYF
CDR3 DNA: TGCAGCGTTGTCAGCGGGAGCTCCTACGAGCAGTACTTC

clone size: -
V gene: TRBV4-1
D gene: TRBD1
J gene: TRBJ1-2
CDR3 protein: CASSRDRGYGYTF
CDR3 DNA: TGCGCCAGCAGCCGGGACAGGGGTTATGGCTACACCTTC

clone size: -
V gene: TRBV28
D gene: TRBD2
J gene: TRBJ2-1
CDR3 protein: CASSPQISGRAGNEQFF
CDR3 DNA: TGTGCCAGCAGTCCCCAAATTAGCGGGAGGGCGGGTAATGAGCAGTTCTTC

clone size: -
V gene: TRBV2
D gene: -
J gene: TRBJ1-1
CDR3 protein: CASSFDPPNTEAFF
CDR3 DNA: TGTGCCAGCAGTTTTGACCCCCCGAACACTGAAGCTTTCTTT

clone size: -
V gene: TRBV11-2
D gene: -
J gene: TRBJ2-3
CDR3 protein: CASSLDPGYTDTQYF
CDR3 DNA: TGTGCCAGCAGCTTAGATCCGGGATACACAGATACGCAGTATTTT

clone size: -
V gene: TRBV2
D gene: TRBD1
J gene: TRBJ2-3
CDR3 protein: CASSEKWTGNPHTQYF
CDR3 DNA: TGTGCCAGCAGTGAAAAATGGACAGGGAACCCTCATACGCAGTATTTT